The rows below give T cell receptor beta chains drawn from one sample of a study of OX40 agonist ivuxolimab in advanced cancers. Measured with immunoSEQ multiplex PCR; TCRdb has only the in-frame clones, and not every one. The sample shows about 44,000 clones, about four fifths of them seen only once. Sequencing used CD4+ or CD8+ T cells sorted from blood, obtained in a trial of the OX40 agonist ivuxolimab. These receptors were obtained from an adult with an advanced solid tumor such as melanoma, head and neck, liver or kidney cancer. CDR3s include the opening cysteine and the closing phenylalanine or tryptophan. Fields, in order: V gene, J gene, CDR3 length, D gene, clone size, CDR3 protein, CDR3 DNA. D genes are given only for firm matches. Clone size is stated in some rows and not others, as once, few, many or a class when expanded.

V gene: TRBV7-9; J gene: TRBJ2-5; CDR3 length: 13; D gene: .; clone size: .; CDR3 protein: CASSSFKGETQYF; CDR3 DNA: TGTGCCAGCAGCTCATTTAAAGGAGAGACCCAGTACTTC
V gene: TRBV30; J gene: TRBJ1-6; CDR3 length: 12; D gene: .; clone size: .; CDR3 protein: CAWSRTLSPLHF; CDR3 DNA: TGTGCCTGGAGTCGCACGCTCTCACCCCTCCACTTT
V gene: TRBV6-5; J gene: TRBJ2-7; CDR3 length: 13; D gene: .; clone size: .; CDR3 protein: CASSYGKDYEQYF; CDR3 DNA: TGTGCCAGCAGTTACGGGAAGGACTACGAGCAGTACTTC
V gene: TRBV14; J gene: TRBJ2-5; CDR3 length: 14; D gene: .; clone size: .; CDR3 protein: CASSQTATVETQYF; CDR3 DNA: TGTGCCAGCAGCCAAACGGCGACTGTTGAGACCCAGTACTTC
V gene: TRBV7-2; J gene: TRBJ1-5; CDR3 length: 14; D gene: .; clone size: .; CDR3 protein: CASSPRRGNQPQHF; CDR3 DNA: TGTGCCAGCAGCCCTCGTCGGGGAAATCAGCCCCAGCATTTT
V gene: TRBV11-2; J gene: TRBJ1-6; CDR3 length: 12; D gene: .; clone size: .; CDR3 protein: CASSLDLALLHF; CDR3 DNA: TGTGCCAGCAGCTTAGATTTGGCACTCCTCCACTTT
V gene: TRBV7-2; J gene: TRBJ1-5; CDR3 length: 14; D gene: TRBD1; clone size: .; CDR3 protein: CASSSGQGYQPQHF; CDR3 DNA: TGTGCCAGCAGCTCGGGACAGGGATATCAGCCCCAGCATTTT
V gene: TRBV5-1; J gene: TRBJ2-7; CDR3 length: 15; D gene: .; clone size: .; CDR3 protein: CASSFGADPPYEQYF; CDR3 DNA: TGCGCCAGCAGCTTCGGGGCAGACCCACCCTACGAGCAGTACTTC
V gene: TRBV18; J gene: TRBJ1-1; CDR3 length: 15; D gene: TRBD1; clone size: .; CDR3 protein: CASSGNRGRNTEAFF; CDR3 DNA: TGTGCCAGCTCTGGGAACAGGGGGCGGAACACTGAAGCTTTCTTT
V gene: TRBV30; J gene: TRBJ2-5; CDR3 length: 12; D gene: .; clone size: .; CDR3 protein: CAWSVLSGTQYF; CDR3 DNA: TGTGCCTGGAGTGTCTTATCGGGGACCCAGTACTTC
V gene: TRBV6-6; J gene: TRBJ2-2; CDR3 length: 15; D gene: TRBD2; clone size: .; CDR3 protein: CASRRLAGAVGELFF; CDR3 DNA: TGTGCCAGCAGGCGACTAGCGGGAGCGGTCGGGGAGCTGTTTTTT
V gene: TRBV29-1; J gene: TRBJ2-6; CDR3 length: 14; D gene: .; clone size: .; CDR3 protein: CSADSGSGANVLTF; CDR3 DNA: TGCAGCGCCGATTCCGGATCTGGGGCCAACGTCCTGACTTTC
V gene: TRBV29-1; J gene: TRBJ2-1; CDR3 length: 16; D gene: TRBD2; clone size: once; CDR3 protein: CSVEVPGLGTYNEQFF; CDR3 DNA: TGCAGCGTTGAAGTTCCGGGACTAGGGACCTACAATGAGCAGTTCTTC
V gene: TRBV13; J gene: TRBJ2-3; CDR3 length: 15; D gene: TRBD2; clone size: few; CDR3 protein: CASSLSLAGADTQYF; CDR3 DNA: TGTGCCAGCAGCTTAAGTCTAGCGGGAGCAGATACGCAGTATTTT
V gene: TRBV25-1; J gene: TRBJ2-1; CDR3 length: 16; D gene: TRBD2; clone size: medium-sized; CDR3 protein: CASRTSGSNAYNEQFF; CDR3 DNA: TGTGCCAGCAGGACTAGCGGGAGTAACGCCTACAATGAGCAGTTCTTC
V gene: TRBV4-3; J gene: TRBJ2-3; CDR3 length: 19; D gene: TRBD2; clone size: .; CDR3 protein: CASSRRSLAGAASTDTQYF; CDR3 DNA: TGCGCCAGCAGCCGCCGGTCTCTAGCGGGGGCAGCTAGCACAGATACGCAGTATTTT
V gene: TRBV4-2; J gene: TRBJ2-2; CDR3 length: 16; D gene: TRBD2; clone size: once; CDR3 protein: CASSYASGSGTGELFF; CDR3 DNA: TGTGCCAGCAGCTACGCTAGCGGGAGCGGCACCGGGGAGCTGTTTTTT
V gene: TRBV19; J gene: TRBJ2-3; CDR3 length: 15; D gene: .; clone size: .; CDR3 protein: CASSLQGIGTDTQYF; CDR3 DNA: TGTGCCAGTAGTCTACAGGGTATAGGAACAGATACGCAGTATTTT
V gene: TRBV11-2; J gene: TRBJ2-2; CDR3 length: 15; D gene: .; clone size: .; CDR3 protein: CASSLDSQGIGELFF; CDR3 DNA: TGTGCCAGCAGCTTAGATTCCCAGGGGATCGGGGAGCTGTTTTTT
V gene: TRBV15; J gene: TRBJ2-6; CDR3 length: 13; D gene: .; clone size: few; CDR3 protein: CATSVAFTNVLTF; CDR3 DNA: TGTGCCACCAGTGTCGCCTTTACCAACGTCCTGACTTTC
V gene: TRBV15; J gene: TRBJ1-5; CDR3 length: 15; D gene: .; clone size: .; CDR3 protein: CATSREGDSNQPQHF; CDR3 DNA: TGTGCCACCAGCAGAGAAGGGGATAGCAATCAGCCCCAGCATTTT
V gene: TRBV20-1; J gene: TRBJ2-1; CDR3 length: 11; D gene: .; clone size: .; CDR3 protein: CSALDYNEQFF; CDR3 DNA: TGCAGTGCCCTGGACTACAATGAGCAGTTCTTC
V gene: TRBV5-5; J gene: TRBJ2-1; CDR3 length: 14; D gene: .; clone size: once; CDR3 protein: CASSYKDSYNEQFF; CDR3 DNA: TGTGCCAGCAGTTACAAAGACTCCTACAATGAGCAGTTCTTC
V gene: TRBV6-5; J gene: TRBJ1-1; CDR3 length: 13; D gene: .; clone size: .; CDR3 protein: CASSYSETAEAFF; CDR3 DNA: TGTGCCAGCAGTTACTCGGAGACCGCTGAAGCTTTCTTT
V gene: TRBV5-1; J gene: TRBJ2-1; CDR3 length: 17; D gene: .; clone size: once; CDR3 protein: CASSLNPAGSSYNEQFF; CDR3 DNA: TGCGCCAGCAGCTTGAACCCAGCGGGCAGCTCCTACAATGAGCAGTTCTTC